Below, 9 T cell receptor beta chains from the same sample are listed, as sequenced in a study of T cell clonality in common variable immunodeficiency. Generated by immunoSEQ multiplex PCR, the TCRdb table keeps only in-frame clones and is missing some. The sample was found to contain some 60,000 clones, and every one recurs. Input material: peripheral blood mononuclear cells. The source of these receptors is a person aged 18-69 years in good health.

This clone was counted between two and nine times. The CDR3 is cut off 3 residues early in the read; its end comes from the germline J gene. The chain combines TRBV10-2 with TRBJ2-3, with 8 bases fitting TRBD2. This CDR3 is 13 amino acids long. The junction had 4 bases not matched to a gene; V was cut back by 6 bases and J by 5 bases. From germline, CDR1 is WSHSY and CDR2 SAAADI. CDR3 residues: CASSYLAGDTQYF. The CDR3 DNA, read in part, is TGCGCCAGCAGCTACCTAGCGGGAGATACG.

This clone was counted many times. The read is 3 residues too short to cover the CDR3 end, so that end is filled in from the germline J gene. The J gene is TRBJ2-7, the V gene TRBV20-1; 7 nucleotides agree with TRBD2. V shed 6 bases and J 4 bases; nucleotides not matched to a gene: 15. CDR1 DFQATT and CDR2 SNEGSKA come from the germline V gene (reference sequence). This CDR3 spans 15 amino acids. CDR3 sequence reads: CSAYPAGLHIYEQYF. Incomplete CDR3 DNA: TGCAGTGCGTACCCCGCGGGACTACACATATACGAG.

This clone has a count of ten or more. The CDR3 end is not reached by the read, which stops 3 residues before it; the germline J gene fills it in. The chain couples TRBV20-1 to TRBJ2-1, with 12 bases fitting TRBD2. In germline, CDR1 is DFQATT, CDR2 SNEGSKA (reference sequence). V lost 2 bases, J lost 4 bases, and 12 bases stayed unmatched. The CDR3 has 18 residues. The sequenced CDR3 bases are TGCAGTGCTAGACGCCGGTTAGGCCTAGCGGGAGGGTACAATGAG. Its protein product is CSARRRLGLAGGYNE. The entire CDR3 protein reads CSARRRLGLAGGYNEQFF.

This clone was counted at least ten times. The read gets to within 3 residues of the CDR3 end, and the germline J gene fills in the rest. V and J are TRBV28 and TRBJ2-7; the D gene is possibly TRBD2 (5 bases). V dropped 6 bases and J dropped 2 bases, with 14 bases sitting between them. The V gene's germline CDR1 is MDHEN and CDR2 SYDVKM. This CDR3 comprises 14 residues. The part of the CDR3 DNA that was read is TGTGCCAGCAGCGATCGGACTTACACCTACGAG. Translated, it gives CASSDRTYTYE. The whole CDR3 protein is CASSDRTYTYEQYF. Based on the CDR3 plus reference TRBV28 and TRBJ2-7, the full variable domain is DVKVTQSSRYLVKRTGEKVFLECVQDMDHENMFWYRQDPGLGLRLIYFSYDVKMKEKGDIPEGYSVSREKKERFSLILESASTNQTSMYLCASSDRTYTYEQYFGPGTRLTVT.

This clone was observed at least ten times. Incomplete CDR3 DNA: TGTGCCAGCAGCTTAAATCAGGGAGAGACC. Its translation: CASSLNQGET. From start to end, the CDR3 is CASSLNQGETQYF. The rearrangement links TRBV7-2 to TRBJ2-5, with a tentative D call TRBD1 (5 bases). The CDR3 end is not reached by the read, which stops 3 residues before it; the germline J gene fills it in. Germline lookup yields CDR1 SGHTA and CDR2 FQGNSA. Trimming left V 2 bases short and J 4 bases short, with 8 bases between. The CDR3 length is 13 residues. The variable domain in full, with the rest retrieved from reference TRBV7-2 and TRBJ2-5, is GAGVSQSPSNKVTEKGKDVELRCDPISGHTALYWYRQSLGQGLEFLIYFQGNSAPDKSGLPSDRFSAERTGGSVSTLTIQRTQQEDSAVYLCASSLNQGETQYFGPGTRLLVL.

Concerning this clone itself: The read stops 3 residues short of the end of the CDR3; the missing end is completed from the germline J gene. The chain recombines TRBV7-6 with TRBJ2-1, with 14 bases fitting TRBD2. The germline V gene has CDR1 SGHVS and CDR2 FNYEAQ. The CDR3 contains 15 residues. This chain's CDR3 is CAGTSGGNSYNEQFF. The sequenced CDR3 bases are TGTGCTGGGACTAGCGGGGGAAACTCCTACAATGAG.

This clone was found many times. The read terminates 3 residues before the CDR3 end, so the remaining end is supplied by the germline J gene. The chain combines TRBV11-3 with TRBJ2-2; D may be TRBD1 (5 bases). This CDR3 is 14 amino acids long. In germline, CDR1 is SGHNT, CDR2 YENEEA. Trimming cost V 0 bases and J 7 bases, with 9 bases left between them. CDR3 sequence: CASSLDRAGGELFF. The CDR3 DNA, read in part, is TGTGCCAGCAGCTTAGACAGGGCCGGCGGGGAG.

This clone was counted at least ten times. The sequence runs out 3 residues before the end of the CDR3; the remainder is reconstructed from the germline J gene. This chain links TRBV20-1 with TRBJ2-7; TRBD1 or TRBD2 may be the D gene (5 bases each). CDR1 and CDR2 (germline): DFQATT, SNEGSKA (reference sequence). The V and J ends lost 2 bases and 4 bases respectively, with 18 bases between them. The CDR3 totals 15 residues. CDR3 DNA, as far as it was read: TGCAGTGCTAGACTTGAAGCGAGGGGCCGTTACGAG. Its protein product is CSARLEARGRYE. The complete CDR3 reads CSARLEARGRYEQYF.

This clone was picked up many times. The sequence runs out 3 residues before the end of the CDR3; the remainder is reconstructed from the germline J gene. The chain uses TRBV10-2 and TRBJ1-4; TRBD1 matches at 7 bases. Germline assignment: CDR1 WSHSY and CDR2 SAAADI. V shed 2 bases and J 8 bases; nucleotides not matched to a gene: 5. This CDR3 spans 14 amino acids. Incomplete CDR3 DNA: TGCGCCAGCAGTGAGCATGGACAGGCCGAAAAA. Its protein is CASSEHGQAEK. The entire CDR3 protein reads CASSEHGQAEKLFF.